These 23 T cell receptor beta chains came from one sample sequenced in a study of T cells in Graves' hyperthyroidism and ophthalmopathy. Using RNA transcripts as the source, TCR beta CDR3 regions were amplified. Researchers ran a first-round RT-PCR on the TCR CDR3 using the HTBI primer set. TCRdb called the multiplex PCR reads again in MiXCR, with one record for every CDR3 protein. The data hold hundreds of thousands of distinct CDR3 sequences, with 14% to 15% observed a single time. Material: blood. These receptors all come from a woman aged 40 to 50 with Graves' ophthalmopathy.

The chain links TRBV6-5 to TRBJ1-2, with no clear D. Looked up from germline, CDR1 is MNHEY and CDR2 is SVGAGI. The CDR3 is made up of 13 amino acids. Trimming stripped 2 bases from V and 8 bases from J, with 12 bases between. The CDR3 region has the DNA TGTGCCAGCAGTTACGGGCCGAAGAAGGGCTACACCTTC. Translating it yields CASSYGPKKGYTF.

This clonotype was observed many times. The chain carries TRBV30 and TRBJ2-7, with D possibly matching TRBD2 (5 bases). Trimming removed 5 bases at V and 5 bases at J, with 10 bases between. Germline-derived CDR1 and CDR2 are GTSNPN and SVGIG (reference sequence). The CDR3 runs to 11 residues. CDR3: CAWGGPNEQYF. Here the CDR3 DNA reads TGTGCCTGGGGAGGTCCCAACGAGCAGTACTTC. The complete variable domain, with remaining parts taken from reference TRBV30 and TRBJ2-7, reads SQTIHQWPATLVQPVGSPLSLECTVEGTSNPNLYWYRQAAGRGLQLLFYSVGIGQISSEVPQNLSASRPQDRQFILSSKKLLLSDSGFYLCAWGGPNEQYFGPGTRLTVT.

This clonotype was seen more than once but under ten times. The chain employs TRBV6-1 and TRBJ1-5; 7 nucleotides agree with TRBD1. CDR1 and CDR2 from the germline V gene are MNHNS and SASEGT. Germline trimming cut 6 bases from V and 1 base from J; bases unmatched to any gene: 18. The CDR3 runs 19 residues. The CDR3 nucleotides read TGTGCCAGCAGCGAATATGTGACAGGGCGAAGGTGGAGCAATCAGCCCCAGCATTTT. Encoded protein: CASSEYVTGRRWSNQPQHF.

V usage is TRBV20-1 and J usage is TRBJ1-1, with TRBD1 as a possible D gene (5 bases). The V end lost 2 bases, the J end lost 3 bases, and 16 bases lay between the germline ends. There are 15 residues in the CDR3. Germline V gene lookup returns CDR1 DFQATT and CDR2 SNEGSKA (reference sequence). The CDR3 spells CSARTPGGEDTEAFF. For the CDR3, the DNA is TGCAGTGCTAGAACCCCGGGAGGGGAGGACACTGAAGCTTTCTTT.

In this sample, this clonotype turned up many times. V usage is TRBV19 and J usage is TRBJ1-1, with D maybe TRBD1 (6 bases). The CDR3 extends over 13 amino acids. With 2 bases removed from V and 10 bases from J, the gap between germline ends came to 14 bases. CDR1 and CDR2 (germline): LNHDA, SQIVND (reference sequence). CDR3 DNA: TGTGCCAGTAGTATACCCCGGGACAACGGAGCTTTCTTT. The encoded protein is CASSIPRDNGAFF.

This clonotype was seen once. The V call is TRBV6-2 or TRBV6-3, the J call TRBJ2-7, with D uncertain. Deletions cut 8 bases from V and 5 bases from J, with 19 bases between. The germline V gene has CDR1 MNHEY and CDR2 SVGEGT. The CDR3 contains 14 residues. Written as DNA, the CDR3 is TGTGCCAGCGGCCCGTTTGGGAAGGTCGACGAGCAGTACTTC. Its translation is CASGPFGKVDEQYF.

This clonotype turned up a few times. This chain links TRBV11-2 with TRBJ2-3; D remains unclear. Trimming stripped 2 bases from V and 4 bases from J, with 10 bases between. Germline assignment: CDR1 SGHAT and CDR2 FQNNGV. The CDR3 is made up of 14 amino acids. The CDR3 is CASSLSLVPDTQYF. The CDR3 DNA is TGTGCCAGCAGCTTATCCCTAGTACCAGATACGCAGTATTTT.

Many counts were recorded for this clonotype. V is TRBV6-1 and J is TRBJ2-2; D possibly corresponds to TRBD2 (5 bases). Looked up from germline, CDR1 is MNHNS and CDR2 is SASEGT. The V end was cut by 0 bases, the J end by 4 bases, with 18 bases between. The CDR3 is made up of 18 amino acids. CDR3 sequence: CASSEANPPSYGTGELFF. The CDR3 nucleotides read TGTGCCAGCAGTGAAGCAAATCCCCCTAGCTATGGCACCGGGGAGCTGTTTTTT.

The chain couples TRBV12-3 or TRBV12-4 to TRBJ1-5; 10 nucleotides agree with TRBD1. The V and J ends lost 5 bases and 7 bases, in that order; junction bases with no gene match: 11. The CDR3 consists of 16 residues. The CDR3 DNA sequence: TGTGCCAGCAGTCTCTCCGGGACAGGGGAGGAACAGCCCCAGCATTTT. Translating it yields CASSLSGTGEEQPQHF.

This clonotype was recorded many times. This chain uses TRBV28 with TRBJ2-7, with D possibly being TRBD1 (5 bases). Germline V lookup: CDR1 MDHEN, CDR2 SYDVKM. V was clipped by 3 bases and J by 6 bases, with 12 bases between them. The CDR3 runs to 13 residues. DNA for the CDR3: TGTGCCAGCAGTTTCCCCCCAGGGTCCGAGCAGTACTTC. Residues: CASSFPPGSEQYF. Based on the CDR3 plus reference TRBV28 and TRBJ2-7, the full variable domain is DVKVTQSSRYLVKRTGEKVFLECVQDMDHENMFWYRQDPGLGLRLIYFSYDVKMKEKGDIPEGYSVSREKKERFSLILESASTNQTSMYLCASSFPPGSEQYFGPGTRLTVT.

In its sample, this clonotype was seen many times. V gene TRBV6-2 or TRBV6-3 combines with J gene TRBJ2-7, with TRBD2 identical over 7 bases. CDR1 and CDR2 (germline): MNHEY, SVGEGT. The CDR3 has 13 residues. J was trimmed by 4 bases and V by 6 bases; bases with no gene match: 6. Here the CDR3 DNA reads TGTGCCAGCAGAGGCGGGAGAATTTACGAGCAGTACTTC. Residues: CASRGGRIYEQYF.

The sample holds many counts of this clonotype. This chain connects TRBV4-2 to TRBJ2-7; D gene ambiguous. Trimming left V 4 bases short and J 3 bases short, with 19 bases between. The CDR3 is 16 residues long. From germline, CDR1 is LGHNA and CDR2 YNFKEQ. The CDR3 loop is CASSPKFGNGNYEQYF. In DNA form, the CDR3 reads TGTGCCAGCAGCCCGAAGTTTGGTAACGGTAACTACGAGCAGTACTTC.

This clonotype was recorded many times. CDR3 coding DNA: TGCAGCGCCAGGACTAGCGGGAGCTCCTACGAGCAGTACTTC. Translation: CSARTSGSSYEQYF. The chain combines TRBV20-1 with TRBJ2-7; 13 nucleotides align to TRBD2. This CDR3 spans 14 amino acids. The germline V gene encodes CDR1 DFQATT and CDR2 SNEGSKA (reference sequence).

At least ten counts were recorded for this clonotype. The J gene is TRBJ2-7, the V gene TRBV6-5; 8 bases line up with TRBD2. V trimming: 2 bases; J trimming: 7 bases; junction bases outside the gene matches: 10. The CDR3 consists of 15 residues. Germline CDR1 reads MNHEY; CDR2 reads SVGAGI. As DNA, the CDR3 is TGTGCCAGCAGTTACGGGGGAGTAGCGGGATGGGAGCAGTACTTC. It translates to CASSYGGVAGWEQYF.

This clonotype showed up just a few times. The rearrangement links TRBV12-3 or TRBV12-4 to TRBJ2-7, with TRBD2 matching 12 bases. V shed 1 base and J 5 bases; nucleotides not matched to a gene: 6. The CDR3 has 16 amino acids. CDR3 bases: TGTGCCAGCAGTTTAGTCGGACTAGCGGGAAAGGACGAGCAGTACTTC. This codes for CASSLVGLAGKDEQYF.

This clonotype was detected a few times. The chain carries TRBV28 and TRBJ1-5; a possible D gene is TRBD1 (5 bases). This CDR3 comprises 16 residues. Trimming took 3 bases from V and 0 from J, leaving 12 bases between them. The germline V gene has CDR1 MDHEN and CDR2 SYDVKM. As DNA, the CDR3 is TGTGCCAGCAGTTTTTGGGGGGATTATAGCAATCAGCCCCAGCATTTT. As protein: CASSFWGDYSNQPQHF.

In its sample, this clonotype was seen many times. The V gene is TRBV7-2, the J gene TRBJ2-7, with 8 bases lining up with TRBD2. The CDR3 runs to 15 residues. Germline CDR1 reads SGHTA; CDR2 reads FQGNSA. Trimming took 5 bases from V and 3 from J; bases not matched to a gene: 9. DNA for the CDR3: TGTGCCAGCAGCCCCCCGGGACTAGTCTACTACGAGCAGTACTTC. Translated: CASSPPGLVYYEQYF.

This clonotype was seen repeatedly, ten times or more. The rearrangement uses TRBV5-5 and TRBJ2-5; possible D gene TRBD2, 6 bases. Between the trimmed V and J ends, which lost 5 bases and 2 bases, there was a span of 13 bases. The CDR3 runs to 14 residues. Germline assignment: CDR1 SGHKS and CDR2 YYEKEE (reference sequence). The CDR3 bases are TGTGCCAGCAGACTGGGACTGGTTCAAGAGACCCAGTACTTC. Protein: CASRLGLVQETQYF.

This clonotype was recorded many times. V usage is TRBV29-1 and J usage is TRBJ2-7; D assignment may be TRBD1 or TRBD2 (5 bases each). Germline V gene lookup returns CDR1 SQVTM and CDR2 ANQGSEA. V was trimmed by 2 bases and J by 4 bases, leaving 21 bases between them. The CDR3 is 16 residues long. Here the CDR3 DNA reads TGCAGCGTTGAATTTCCTAATCGTGGGGGTCTGTACGAGCAGTACTTC. This translates into CSVEFPNRGGLYEQYF.

This chain uses TRBV6-1 with TRBJ2-2; D may be TRBD2 (5 bases). The CDR3 consists of 14 residues. Germline V gene data show CDR1 as MNHNS and CDR2 as SASEGT. Trimming removed 6 bases from V and 3 bases from J, with 11 bases in between. CDR3: CASRRPGYTGELFF. In nucleotides, the CDR3 is TGTGCCAGCAGGCGACCGGGGTACACCGGGGAGCTGTTTTTT.

Turning to this clonotype: This clone may be a read error of a much larger clone one base away. J is TRBJ2-5 and V is TRBV3-1; unclear D gene. In germline, CDR1 is LGHDT, CDR2 YNNKEL (reference sequence). This CDR3 region has 12 residues. V lost 3 bases to trimming and J lost 3 bases, with 5 bases between them. The CDR3 here is CASSQTKETQYF. The CDR3 region has the DNA TGTGCCAGCAGCCAGACCAAAGAGACCCAGTACTTC.

Many counts were recorded for this clonotype. This chain joins TRBV7-3 and TRBJ2-2, with D possibly TRBD2 on 5 matching bases. CDR1 is SGHTA, CDR2 FQGTGA, per germline. Trimming cost V 5 bases and J 5 bases, with 9 bases left between them. This CDR3 is 13 amino acids long. CDR3 DNA: TGTGCCAGCAGCCCCTGGAGGACCGGGGAGCTGTTTTTT. It is translated as CASSPWRTGELFF.

The chain recombines TRBV28 with TRBJ2-2; 7 positions match TRBD1. The CDR3 contains 14 residues. The germline gives CDR1 MDHEN, CDR2 SYDVKM. With V trimmed by 5 bases and J by 7 bases, 7 bases remained unmatched. The CDR3 DNA reads as TGTGCCAGCAGTCCCGGGACAGAGGACGGGGAGCTGTTTTTT. This gives the protein CASSPGTEDGELFF.